This is a list of T cell receptor beta chains from one sample in a study of blood T cell repertoires in COVID-19. Clones were read by immunoSEQ multiplex PCR, and TCRdb kept only the in-frame ones, dropping some. The sample yields hundreds of thousands of clones, 89% seen once. Input material: peripheral blood. The receptors derive from a man aged 18-30 years with COVID-19, enrolled during active disease. CDR3s include the opening cysteine and the closing phenylalanine or tryptophan. The D gene is left open where the match is weak. Not all rows give a size; the values are once, few, many and, for expanded clones, a class.

abundance: NA
d_gene: TRBD2
v_gene: TRBV4-1
j_gene: TRBJ2-3
CDR3aa: CASNLAEPSTDTQYF
CDR3nt: TGCGCCAGCAACCTAGCGGAGCCTAGCACAGATACGCAGTATTTT

abundance: once
d_gene: NA
v_gene: TRBV6-5
j_gene: TRBJ2-1
CDR3aa: CATRGLRGNEQFF
CDR3nt: TGTGCCACCAGAGGCCTCCGGGGGAATGAGCAGTTCTTC

abundance: once
d_gene: NA
v_gene: TRBV7-9
j_gene: TRBJ1-1
CDR3aa: CASSLEVSWAFF
CDR3nt: TGTGCCAGCAGCTTAGAAGTCAGTTGGGCTTTCTTT

abundance: NA
d_gene: TRBD2
v_gene: TRBV6-5
j_gene: TRBJ2-7
CDR3aa: CASSYSGSSYEQYF
CDR3nt: TGTGCCAGCAGTTATAGCGGGAGCTCCTACGAGCAGTACTTC

abundance: NA
d_gene: NA
v_gene: TRBV28
j_gene: TRBJ1-1
CDR3aa: CATLFEPNTEAFF
CDR3nt: TGTGCCACCCTGTTCGAGCCGAACACTGAAGCTTTCTTT

abundance: NA
d_gene: TRBD2
v_gene: TRBV20-1
j_gene: TRBJ2-4
CDR3aa: CSASGWTSGGPENIQYF
CDR3nt: TGCAGTGCTAGTGGGTGGACTAGCGGGGGCCCTGAAAACATTCAGTACTTC

abundance: NA
d_gene: TRBD1
v_gene: TRBV25-1
j_gene: TRBJ2-7
CDR3aa: CAAKGQGAREQYF
CDR3nt: TGTGCCGCCAAGGGACAGGGGGCTCGAGAGCAGTACTTC

abundance: NA
d_gene: TRBD1
v_gene: TRBV7-2
j_gene: TRBJ1-2
CDR3aa: CASSPGGLGPYGYTF
CDR3nt: TGTGCCAGCAGCCCAGGGGGGTTGGGGCCCTATGGCTACACCTTC

abundance: NA
d_gene: TRBD1
v_gene: TRBV4-1
j_gene: TRBJ2-7
CDR3aa: CASSQDTGTGSYEQYF
CDR3nt: TGCGCCAGCAGCCAAGATACCGGGACAGGGAGCTACGAGCAGTACTTC

abundance: NA
d_gene: NA
v_gene: TRBV6-1
j_gene: TRBJ1-4
CDR3aa: CASSEAGGAWEKLFF
CDR3nt: TGTGCCAGCAGTGAAGCCGGGGGGGCCTGGGAAAAACTGTTTTTT

abundance: NA
d_gene: TRBD2
v_gene: TRBV4-2
j_gene: TRBJ2-7
CDR3aa: CASSRELAGGPYEQYF
CDR3nt: TGTGCCAGCAGCCGAGAACTAGCGGGGGGCCCCTACGAGCAGTACTTC

abundance: NA
d_gene: TRBD2
v_gene: TRBV7-9
j_gene: TRBJ2-5
CDR3aa: CASSSAGGPRETQYF
CDR3nt: TGTGCCAGCAGCTCAGCGGGAGGGCCCAGAGAGACCCAGTACTTC

abundance: NA
d_gene: NA
v_gene: TRBV24-1
j_gene: TRBJ2-1
CDR3aa: CATSALVAEQYNEQFF
CDR3nt: TGTGCCACCAGTGCCCTAGTGGCGGAACAATACAATGAGCAGTTCTTC

abundance: NA
d_gene: TRBD1
v_gene: TRBV5-4
j_gene: TRBJ1-2
CDR3aa: CASTLPGGDYGYTF
CDR3nt: TGTGCCAGCACCCTCCCAGGGGGTGACTATGGCTACACCTTC